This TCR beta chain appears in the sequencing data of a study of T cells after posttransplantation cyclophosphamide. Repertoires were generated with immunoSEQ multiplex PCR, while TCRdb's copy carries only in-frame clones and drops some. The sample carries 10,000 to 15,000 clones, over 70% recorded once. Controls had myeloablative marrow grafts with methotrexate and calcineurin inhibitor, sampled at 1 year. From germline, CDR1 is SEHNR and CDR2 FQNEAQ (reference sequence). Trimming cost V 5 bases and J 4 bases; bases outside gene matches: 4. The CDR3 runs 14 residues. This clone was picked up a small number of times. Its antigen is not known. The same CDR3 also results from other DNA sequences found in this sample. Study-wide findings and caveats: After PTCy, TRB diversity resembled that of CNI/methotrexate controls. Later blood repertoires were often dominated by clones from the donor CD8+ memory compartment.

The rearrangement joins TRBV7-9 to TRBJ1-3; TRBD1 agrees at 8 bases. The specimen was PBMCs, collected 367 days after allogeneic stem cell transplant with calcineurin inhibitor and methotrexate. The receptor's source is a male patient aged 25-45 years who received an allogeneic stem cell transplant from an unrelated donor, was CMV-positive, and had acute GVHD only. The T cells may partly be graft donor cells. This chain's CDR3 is CASSLTGAGNTIYF. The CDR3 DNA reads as TGTGCCAGCAGCCTGACAGGGGCCGGAAACACCATATATTTT.